This T cell receptor (beta chain) was observed in a study of CD8+ T cells in alopecia areata. Whole-study findings and limits: With just one nonresponder, it is still uncertain whether baseline CD8+ expansion relates to response. Scalp samples also yield sequences of resident alphabeta T cells from normal skin.

After removal of 4 bases from V and 5 bases from J, the junction contained 16 bases not matched to a gene. From germline, CDR1 is SGHRS and CDR2 YFSETQ. This CDR3 contains 17 residues. Following RNA extraction, reverse transcription yielded cDNA that acted as the sequencing template. TCRdb keeps only in-frame clones here, not all; method: immunoSEQ multiplex PCR. This sample has nearly 200,000 clones, with about three fifths found just once. A word on this clone: What it binds is unknown.

The treatment here: oral pan-JAK inhibitor, 5-10 mg twice daily. A FACSAria was used to sort CD4+ and CD8+ T cells. These cells came from PBMCs. Specimen: CD4+ T cells sorted from blood, collected at week 24, from a patient treated with tofacitinib. The rearrangement joins TRBV5-1 to TRBJ2-7; 9 bases match TRBD1. This receptor was taken from a human donor with alopecia areata. CDR3 protein: CASSKVVGGTGTDEQYF. CDR3 in DNA: TGCGCCAGCAGCAAGGTGGTTGGTGGGACAGGGACCGACGAGCAGTACTTC.